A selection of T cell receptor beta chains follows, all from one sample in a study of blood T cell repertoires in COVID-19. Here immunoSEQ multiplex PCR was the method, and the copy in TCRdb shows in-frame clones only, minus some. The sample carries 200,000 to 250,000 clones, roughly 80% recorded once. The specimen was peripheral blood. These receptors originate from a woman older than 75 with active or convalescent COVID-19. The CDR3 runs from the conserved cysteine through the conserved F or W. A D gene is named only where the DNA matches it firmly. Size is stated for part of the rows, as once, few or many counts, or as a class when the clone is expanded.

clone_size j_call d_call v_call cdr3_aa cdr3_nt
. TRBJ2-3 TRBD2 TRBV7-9 CASSATSGSGADTQYF TGTGCCAGCAGTGCTACTAGCGGGAGCGGCGCAGATACGCAGTATTTT
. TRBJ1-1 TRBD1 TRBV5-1 CASSWGQGYTEAFF TGCGCCAGCAGTTGGGGACAGGGGTACACTGAAGCTTTCTTT
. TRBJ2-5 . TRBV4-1 CASSRGQIRGETQYF TGCGCCAGCAGCCGCGGCCAGATTAGGGGAGAGACCCAGTACTTC
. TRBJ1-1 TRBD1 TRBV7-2 CASSRQGLTEAFF TGTGCCAGCAGCCGACAGGGGCTCACTGAAGCTTTCTTT
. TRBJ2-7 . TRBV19 CASSSAHASNSYEQYF TGTGCCAGTAGTTCGGCCCATGCTAGTAACTCCTACGAGCAGTACTTC
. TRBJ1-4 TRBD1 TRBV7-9 CASSSQGQGEKLFF TGTGCCAGCAGCTCTCAGGGACAGGGTGAAAAACTGTTTTTT
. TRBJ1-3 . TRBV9 CASSPSGDGNTIYF TGTGCCAGCAGCCCTTCAGGGGATGGAAACACCATATATTTT
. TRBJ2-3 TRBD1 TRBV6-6 CASSYRGRTDTQYF TGTGCCAGCAGTTACAGGGGGCGCACAGATACGCAGTATTTT
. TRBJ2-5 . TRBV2 CASSKQGRAPGPTQYF TGTGCCAGCAGTAAACAGGGAAGGGCTCCAGGGCCGACCCAGTACTTC
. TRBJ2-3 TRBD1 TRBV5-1 CASSSGTGTTDTQYF TGCGCCAGCAGCTCCGGGACAGGGACCACAGATACGCAGTATTTT
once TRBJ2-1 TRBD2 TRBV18 CASSPRQRTSGSGYTEQFF TGTGCCAGCTCACCGAGACAACGGACTAGCGGGAGTGGGTACACTGAGCAGTTCTTC
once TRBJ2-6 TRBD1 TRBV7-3 CASSRPGTGVSGANVLTF TGTGCCAGCAGCCGCCCCGGGACAGGGGTCTCTGGGGCCAACGTCCTGACTTTC
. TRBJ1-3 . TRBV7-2 CASSLEGSAGNTIYF TGTGCCAGCAGCTTAGAGGGGTCCGCTGGAAACACCATATATTTT
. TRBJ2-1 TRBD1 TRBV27 CASSLNTGGWSYNEQFF TGTGCCAGCAGTTTAAACACAGGGGGCTGGTCCTACAATGAGCAGTTCTTC
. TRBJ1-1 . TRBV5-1 CASSSGTANTEAFF TGCGCCAGCAGCTCAGGTACCGCGAACACTGAAGCTTTCTTT
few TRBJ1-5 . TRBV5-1 CASSPTGPYSNQPQHF TGCGCCAGCAGCCCGACGGGTCCGTATAGCAATCAGCCCCAGCATTTT
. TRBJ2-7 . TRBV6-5 CASSLDWAGAYEQYF TGTGCCAGCAGCCTGGACTGGGCGGGGGCGTACGAGCAGTACTTC
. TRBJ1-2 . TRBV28 CASSLATRGADYGYTF TGTGCCAGCAGTTTGGCCACAAGGGGCGCCGACTATGGCTACACCTTC
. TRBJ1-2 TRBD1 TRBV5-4 CASSAGTDSNYGYTF TGTGCCAGCAGCGCCGGGACAGATTCTAACTATGGCTACACCTTC
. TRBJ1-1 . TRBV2 CASRPRHGNTEAFF TGTGCCAGCAGACCCCGTCACGGGAACACTGAAGCTTTCTTT
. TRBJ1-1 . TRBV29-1 CSAQGGMNTEAFF TGCAGCGCTCAGGGAGGCATGAACACTGAAGCTTTCTTT
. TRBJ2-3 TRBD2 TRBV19 CASSSQGLAGWGDTQYF TGTGCCAGTAGTAGCCAAGGACTAGCGGGGTGGGGCGATACGCAGTATTTT
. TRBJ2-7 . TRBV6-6 CASNPAAGQAYEQYF TGTGCCAGCAACCCGGCAGCGGGACAGGCCTACGAGCAGTACTTC
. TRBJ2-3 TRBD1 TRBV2 CASRGTGGPDTQYF TGTGCCAGCAGGGGGACAGGGGGCCCAGATACGCAGTATTTT
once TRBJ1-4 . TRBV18 CASSEDSRNEKLFF TGTGCCAGCTCAGAGGACAGCCGTAATGAAAAACTGTTTTTT
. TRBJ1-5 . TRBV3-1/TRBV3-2 CASSHGRTENQPQHF TGTGCCAGCAGCCATGGCCGGACAGAAAATCAGCCCCAGCATTTT
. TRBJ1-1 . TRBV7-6 CASSPGGVDTEAFF TGTGCCAGCAGCCCCGGGGGGGTCGACACTGAAGCTTTCTTT
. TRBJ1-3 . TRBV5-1 CASTPMGLMGSGNTIYF TGCGCCAGCACCCCCATGGGCTTGATGGGCTCTGGAAACACCATATATTTT
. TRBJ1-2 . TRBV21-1 CASIGQGADYGYTF TGTGCCAGCATTGGACAGGGGGCTGACTATGGCTACACCTTC
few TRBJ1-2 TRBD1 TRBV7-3 CASSFDRGQGYTF TGTGCCAGCAGCTTTGACAGGGGCCAGGGCTACACCTTC
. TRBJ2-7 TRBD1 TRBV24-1 CATSDPARDSPYEQYF TGTGCCACCAGTGACCCAGCCAGGGACAGTCCCTACGAGCAGTACTTC
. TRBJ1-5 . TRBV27 CASSITGPNQPQHF TGTGCCAGCAGTATCACAGGGCCCAATCAGCCCCAGCATTTT
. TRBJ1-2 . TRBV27 CASSLRRRVYPYGYTF TGTGCCAGCAGTTTAAGGAGGCGAGTCTATCCTTATGGCTACACCTTC
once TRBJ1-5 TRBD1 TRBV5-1 CASSPDRGNQPQHF TGCGCCAGCAGCCCAGACAGGGGCAATCAGCCCCAGCATTTT
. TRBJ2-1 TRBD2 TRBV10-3 CAISPEGGRAFNEQFF TGTGCCATCAGTCCCGAGGGCGGGAGGGCCTTTAATGAGCAGTTCTTC
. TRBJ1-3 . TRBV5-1 CASSLVAGYSGNTIYF TGCGCCAGCAGCTTGGTCGCAGGATACTCTGGAAACACCATATATTTT
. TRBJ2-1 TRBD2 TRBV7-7 CASSLDGGGANEQFF TGTGCTAGCAGCTTAGACGGCGGGGGGGCTAATGAGCAGTTCTTC
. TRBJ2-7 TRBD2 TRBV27 CASLRAGGAGPDEQYF TGTGCCAGCCTCCGGGCGGGGGGTGCCGGTCCCGACGAGCAGTACTTC
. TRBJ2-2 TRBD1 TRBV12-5 CASGYTGTGGANTGELFF TGTGCTAGTGGCTACACCGGGACAGGGGGCGCGAACACCGGGGAGCTGTTTTTT
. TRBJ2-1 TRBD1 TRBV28 CASRRGQLDQFF TGTGCCAGCAGACGGGGACAGCTAGACCAGTTCTTC
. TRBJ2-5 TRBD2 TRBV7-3 CASSRTSGQETQYF TGTGCCAGCAGCCGGACTAGCGGCCAAGAGACCCAGTACTTC
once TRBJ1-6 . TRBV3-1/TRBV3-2 CASTRNTGNSPLHF TGTGCCAGCACCCGGAATACGGGTAATTCACCCCTCCACTTT
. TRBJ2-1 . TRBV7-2 CASSLLAGEQFF TGTGCCAGCAGCCTGCTAGCAGGCGAGCAGTTCTTC
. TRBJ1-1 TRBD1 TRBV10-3 CAISEYRDRDTFF TGTGCCATCAGTGAGTACCGGGACAGGGATACTTTCTTT
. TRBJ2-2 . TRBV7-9 CASSPTGIRTGELFF TGTGCCAGCAGCCCCACAGGGATCCGCACCGGGGAGCTGTTTTTT
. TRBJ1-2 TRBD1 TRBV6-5 CASKENRGLHGYTF TGTGCCAGCAAAGAAAACAGGGGGCTGCATGGCTACACCTTC
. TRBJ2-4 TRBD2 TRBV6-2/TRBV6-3 CASSYSRTSGRQGGAKNIQYF TGTGCCAGCAGTTACTCCCGGACTAGCGGGAGGCAAGGGGGAGCCAAAAACATTCAGTACTTC
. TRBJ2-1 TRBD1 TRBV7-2 CASSLVPGGGGEQFF TGTGCCAGCAGCTTAGTGCCAGGGGGCGGCGGTGAGCAGTTCTTC
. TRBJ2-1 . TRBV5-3 CARSLVGSGPTYRNEQFF TGTGCCAGAAGCTTGGTTGGTAGCGGTCCCACTTATAGGAATGAGCAGTTCTTC
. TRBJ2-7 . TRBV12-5 CASGSGSSYEQYF TGTGCTAGTGGTTCGGGGAGCTCCTACGAGCAGTACTTC
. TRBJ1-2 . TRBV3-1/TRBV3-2 CASSQDGGVRHYGYTF TGTGCCAGCAGCCAAGATGGGGGGGTAAGGCACTATGGCTACACCTTC